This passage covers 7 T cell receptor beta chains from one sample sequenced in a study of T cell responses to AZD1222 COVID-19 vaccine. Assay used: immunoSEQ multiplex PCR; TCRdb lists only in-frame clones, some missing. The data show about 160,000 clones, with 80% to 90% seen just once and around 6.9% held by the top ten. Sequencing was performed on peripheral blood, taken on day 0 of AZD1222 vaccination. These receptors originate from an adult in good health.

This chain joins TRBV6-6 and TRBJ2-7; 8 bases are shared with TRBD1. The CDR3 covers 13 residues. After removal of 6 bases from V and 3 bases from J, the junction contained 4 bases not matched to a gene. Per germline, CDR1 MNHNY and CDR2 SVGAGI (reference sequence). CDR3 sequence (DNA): TGTGCCAGCAGACTCGACAGGGGCTACGAGCAGTACTTC. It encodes CASRLDRGYEQYF.

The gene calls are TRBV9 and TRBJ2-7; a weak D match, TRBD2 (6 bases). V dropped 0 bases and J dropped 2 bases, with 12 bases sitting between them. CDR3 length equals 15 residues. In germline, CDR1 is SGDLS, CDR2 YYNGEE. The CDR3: CASSVDGGGTYEQYF. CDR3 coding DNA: TGTGCCAGCAGCGTAGACGGGGGAGGCACCTACGAGCAGTACTTC.

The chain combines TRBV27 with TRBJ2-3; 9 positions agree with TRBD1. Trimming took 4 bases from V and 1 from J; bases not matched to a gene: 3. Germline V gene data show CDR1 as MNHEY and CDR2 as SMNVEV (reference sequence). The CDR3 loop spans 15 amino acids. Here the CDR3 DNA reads TGTGCCAGCAGTTCCCGGACAGGGGGCACAGATACGCAGTATTTT. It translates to CASSSRTGGTDTQYF.

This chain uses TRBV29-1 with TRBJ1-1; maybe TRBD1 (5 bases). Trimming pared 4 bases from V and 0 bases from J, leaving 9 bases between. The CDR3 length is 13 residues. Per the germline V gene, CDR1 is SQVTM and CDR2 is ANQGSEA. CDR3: CSVGQRMNTEAFF. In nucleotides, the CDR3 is TGCAGCGTTGGACAGCGAATGAACACTGAAGCTTTCTTT.

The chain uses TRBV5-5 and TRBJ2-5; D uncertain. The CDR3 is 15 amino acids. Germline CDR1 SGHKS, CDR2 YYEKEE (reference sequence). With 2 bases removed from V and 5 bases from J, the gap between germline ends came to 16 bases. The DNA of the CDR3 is TGTGCCAGCAGCTTCAGGAGTGGGTATGTGGAGACCCAGTACTTC. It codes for CASSFRSGYVETQYF.

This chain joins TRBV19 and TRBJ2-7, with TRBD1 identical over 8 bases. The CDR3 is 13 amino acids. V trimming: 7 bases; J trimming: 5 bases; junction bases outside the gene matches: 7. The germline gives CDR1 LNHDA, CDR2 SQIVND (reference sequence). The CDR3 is CASTRTGSDEQYF. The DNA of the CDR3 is TGTGCCAGTACCAGGACAGGGTCCGACGAGCAGTACTTC.

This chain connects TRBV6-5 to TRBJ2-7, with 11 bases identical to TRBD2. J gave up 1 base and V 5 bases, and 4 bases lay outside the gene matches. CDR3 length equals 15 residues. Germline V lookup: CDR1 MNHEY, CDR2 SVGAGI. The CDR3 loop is CASSNLAGGSYEQYF. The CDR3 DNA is TGTGCCAGCAGTAATCTAGCGGGGGGATCCTACGAGCAGTACTTC.